Here is one T cell receptor (beta chain) with its context. Molecular-barcoded quantitative 5'-RACE produced these TCR beta libraries. TCRdb called the 5' RACE reads again in MiXCR, with one record for every CDR3 protein. The sample contains 200,000 to 250,000 distinct CDR3 sequences, around 10% of which appear only once. The data originate from a study of CD8 T cells in ankylosing spondylitis. The CDR3 extends over 15 amino acids. Unmatched junction bases numbered 7, after V lost 1 base and J lost 6 bases. The source of this sequence is a male donor with ankylosing spondylitis or in good health (not recorded which). V gene TRBV12-3 or TRBV12-4 combines with J gene TRBJ1-2, with 8 bases that match TRBD1. The sample comprised blood, either unsorted or a sorted T cell fraction (not recorded which). CDR3 region: CASSLDRAGGDGYTF. The CDR3 region has the DNA TGTGCCAGCAGTTTAGATCGGGCAGGGGGCGATGGCTACACCTTC.